These T cell receptor beta chains were read from a single sample in a study of T cell responses to AZD1222 COVID-19 vaccine. This table comes from immunoSEQ multiplex PCR, and its TCRdb copy is limited to in-frame clones, with some not included. The profile shows about 150,000 clones, roughly nine tenths of them singletons. This specimen was peripheral blood, taken on day 0 of AZD1222 vaccination. The source of these receptors is an adult in good health. CDR3s include the opening cysteine and the closing phenylalanine or tryptophan. A D gene is named only where the DNA matches it firmly. Size is stated for part of the rows, as once, few or many counts, or as a class when the clone is expanded.

CASSAARDTIYF	TGTGCCAGCAGCGCCGCTAGGGACACCATATATTTT	-	TRBV9	TRBJ1-3	-
CASSPGGGQNTEAFF	TGTGCCAGCAGCCCGGGGGGGGGCCAGAACACTGAAGCTTTCTTT	-	TRBV7-9	TRBJ1-1	-
CSASRVTYEQYF	TGCAGTGCTAGTCGAGTCACCTACGAGCAGTACTTC	-	TRBV20-1	TRBJ2-7	-
CASTIDMNTEAFF	TGTGCCAGCACCATCGATATGAACACTGAAGCTTTCTTT	-	TRBV2	TRBJ1-1	-
CASSVQGLREKLFF	TGTGCCAGCAGTGTACAGGGGTTAAGGGAAAAACTGTTTTTT	-	TRBV2	TRBJ1-4	TRBD1
CASSAGLADFYEQYF	TGTGCCAGCAGCGCTGGACTAGCGGACTTCTACGAGCAGTACTTC	-	TRBV6-5	TRBJ2-7	TRBD2
CASSMQGGQPQHF	TGTGCCAGTAGTATGCAGGGCGGTCAGCCCCAGCATTTT	-	TRBV19	TRBJ1-5	-
CASSGYDRSQETQYF	TGTGCCAGCAGTGGCTACGACAGATCCCAAGAGACCCAGTACTTC	-	TRBV28	TRBJ2-5	-
CASSYGTENQPQHF	TGTGCCAGCAGTTACGGGACAGAGAATCAGCCCCAGCATTTT	-	TRBV6-2/TRBV6-3	TRBJ1-5	TRBD1
CASSAYRDRRYEQYF	TGTGCCAGCAGTGCCTACCGGGACCGACGCTACGAGCAGTACTTC	-	TRBV27	TRBJ2-7	-
CASSYSALASSYNEQFF	TGTGCCAGCAGTTACAGTGCACTAGCGAGCTCCTACAATGAGCAGTTCTTC	-	TRBV6-2/TRBV6-3	TRBJ2-1	TRBD2
CASSPGLAGGTGELFF	TGTGCCAGCAGCCCCGGACTAGCGGGAGGTACCGGGGAGCTGTTTTTT	-	TRBV9	TRBJ2-2	TRBD2
CAWSGSGGNEQFF	TGTGCCTGGAGCGGGAGCGGAGGCAATGAGCAGTTCTTC	-	TRBV30	TRBJ2-1	-
CASSPDRGRRTYGYTF	TGTGCCAGTAGCCCCGACAGGGGGCGCAGAACTTATGGCTACACCTTC	-	TRBV19	TRBJ1-2	TRBD1
CASSLTSGSSYEQYF	TGTGCCAGCAGCTTGACTAGCGGGAGCTCCTACGAGCAGTACTTC	-	TRBV7-2	TRBJ2-7	TRBD2
CAWTKLTGGTEAFF	TGTGCCTGGACTAAATTAACAGGGGGCACTGAAGCTTTCTTT	few	TRBV30	TRBJ1-1	TRBD1
CASSQPGQGNTGELFF	TGTGCCAGCTCACAGCCGGGACAGGGGAACACCGGGGAGCTGTTTTTT	-	TRBV18	TRBJ2-2	TRBD1
CASNTDGSQGNIQYF	TGTGCCAGTAATACCGACGGAAGCCAGGGAAACATTCAGTACTTC	-	TRBV28	TRBJ2-4	-
CASSSNRVSTDTQYF	TGTGCCAGCAGCTCGAACAGGGTGAGCACAGATACGCAGTATTTT	-	TRBV7-6	TRBJ2-3	-
CASSRDRGLETEAFF	TGTGCCAGTAGTCGGGACAGGGGTCTTGAGACTGAAGCTTTCTTT	-	TRBV19	TRBJ1-1	TRBD1
CGAGVSSTYNEQFF	TGTGGGGCGGGCGTATCTTCGACCTACAATGAGCAGTTCTTC	-	TRBV6-5	TRBJ2-1	-
CAIWGNTEAFF	TGTGCCATCTGGGGGAACACTGAAGCTTTCTTT	-	TRBV28	TRBJ1-1	-